The 32 T cell receptor beta chains given below trace back to one sample, sequenced in a study of blood T cell repertoires in COVID-19. Some clones are missing from TCRdb's copy, which holds only in-frame ones; the method was immunoSEQ multiplex PCR. The sample includes about 100,000 clones, 87% of them seen just once. The specimen sequenced was peripheral blood. All receptors derive from a young man in a cohort sampled during active COVID-19.

This clone was recorded only once. This chain joins TRBV28 and TRBJ2-5, with 8 nucleotides matching TRBD2. From germline, CDR1 is MDHEN and CDR2 SYDVKM. This CDR3 spans 14 amino acids. V lost 4 bases to trimming and J lost 0 bases; unmatched junction nucleotides: 1. The CDR3 DNA is TGTGCCAGCAGTTCAGCGGGAGACCAAGAGACCCAGTACTTC. This gives the protein CASSSAGDQETQYF.

The chain uses TRBV6-5 and TRBJ2-1, with 9 bases that match TRBD1. V was pared by 6 bases and J by 5 bases, with 5 bases of the junction left unmatched. Germline V CDR1 and CDR2: MNHEY, SVGAGI. The CDR3 runs 14 residues. The CDR3 region has the DNA TGTGCCAGCAGCCGAGGGGACAGGGACAATGAGCAGTTCTTC. Amino acid sequence: CASSRGDRDNEQFF.

J is TRBJ1-4 and V is TRBV7-2, with TRBD1 matching over 7 bases. J was trimmed by 5 bases and V by 2 bases; bases with no gene match: 5. CDR3 length: 15 amino acids. Germline V lookup: CDR1 SGHTA, CDR2 FQGNSA. As DNA, the CDR3 is TGTGCCAGCAGCTTACAGGCAGGGGGGAATGAAAAACTGTTTTTT. Translating gives CASSLQAGGNEKLFF.

The genes are TRBV11-3 and TRBJ2-1, with TRBD2 matching 16 bases. J was trimmed by 9 bases and V by 5 bases; bases with no gene match: 4. CDR1 is SGHNT, CDR2 YENEEA, per germline. This CDR3 is built from 15 residues. Here the CDR3 reads CASSTGTSGGVEQFF. The CDR3 nucleotides read TGTGCCAGCAGCACCGGGACTAGCGGGGGGGTTGAGCAGTTCTTC.

V usage is TRBV12-5 and J usage is TRBJ2-1; D unresolved. V lost 0 bases and J 7 bases, leaving 10 bases between the germline ends. Looked up from germline, CDR1 is LGHNT and CDR2 is FRNRAP. The CDR3 is 14 amino acids. The CDR3 loop is CASGLVPPENEQFF. In DNA form, the CDR3 reads TGTGCTAGTGGTTTGGTACCCCCCGAGAATGAGCAGTTCTTC. Full variable domain (missing parts from reference TRBV12-5 and TRBJ2-1): DARVTQTPRHKVTEMGQEVTMRCQPILGHNTVFWYRQTMMQGLELLAYFRNRAPLDDSGMPKDRFSAEMPDATLATLKIQPSEPRDSAVYFCASGLVPPENEQFFGPGTRLTVL.

About this clone: An end of the junction differs from the germline gene, which may be a read error. The rearrangement links TRBV2 to TRBJ2-7; 7 positions agree with TRBD1. Germline CDR1 reads SNHLY; CDR2 reads FYNNEI. The CDR3 is made up of 12 amino acids. The CDR3 DNA sequence: TGTGCCAGCAGGACGGGGTTGACAGGGAGAAACTTC. Encoded protein: CASRTGLTGRNF.

The chain employs TRBV2 and TRBJ2-7; TRBD1 matches 11 bases. The V gene end was trimmed by 5 bases and the J gene end by 4 bases; junction bases not matched to a gene: 7. The CDR3 runs 15 residues. The germline CDR1 and CDR2 sequences are SNHLY and FYNNEI. In DNA form, the CDR3 reads TGTGCCAGCAGTTCCGGACAGGGGGCGGGGTACGAGCAGTACTTC. This gives the protein CASSSGQGAGYEQYF. Combining the CDR3 with reference TRBV2 and TRBJ2-7 gives the whole variable domain EPEVTQTPSHQVTQMGQEVILRCVPISNHLYFYWYRQILGQKVEFLVSFYNNEISEKSEIFDDQFSVERPDGSNFTLKIRSTKLEDSAMYFCASSSGQGAGYEQYFGPGTRLTVT.

This clone turned up a few times. The V gene is TRBV7-9, the J gene TRBJ1-4; no clear D gene. This CDR3 is built from 15 residues. Deletions cut 2 bases from V and 8 bases from J, with 15 bases between. The germline CDR1 and CDR2 sequences are SEHNR and FQNEAQ (reference sequence). CDR3 bases: TGTGCCAGCAGCTTAAATTCGGAACCTAGAGAAAAACTGTTTTTT. Its translation: CASSLNSEPREKLFF.

The chain employs TRBV19 and TRBJ2-1, with 12 bases matching TRBD2. V was pared by 5 bases and J by 1 base, with 3 bases of the junction left unmatched. CDR1 is LNHDA and CDR2 is SQIVND in the germline V gene (reference sequence). This CDR3 spans 16 amino acids. The CDR3 DNA reads as TGTGCCAGTAGTCGACTAGCGGGGGCGTCCTACAATGAGCAGTTCTTC. It translates to CASSRLAGASYNEQFF.

The chain employs TRBV6-5 and TRBJ1-2; a weak D match, TRBD1 (6 bases). Trimming shortened V by 5 bases and J by 7 bases, and 11 bases separated the two germline ends. There are 12 residues in the CDR3. Per germline, CDR1 MNHEY and CDR2 SVGAGI. The chain's CDR3 is CASSPRDTGYTF. The CDR3 DNA reads TGTGCCAGCAGTCCCCGGGACACTGGCTACACCTTC.

This clone showed up just once. Written as DNA, the CDR3 is TGTGCCAGCAGTTTACTAGGACGAGGGGGAAACACCATATATTTT. This translates into CASSLLGRGGNTIYF. This sequence joins TRBV28 and TRBJ1-3; D remains ambiguous. The CDR3 runs 15 residues. V was shortened by 2 bases and J by 4 bases, with 12 bases between the two germline ends. The germline V gene has CDR1 MDHEN and CDR2 SYDVKM.

The chain employs TRBV28 and TRBJ1-2, with 8 bases aligning to TRBD1. Germline CDR1 reads MDHEN; CDR2 reads SYDVKM. V shed 2 bases and J 4 bases; nucleotides not matched to a gene: 6. CDR3 length equals 15 residues. The CDR3 protein is CASSLRTGHTYGYTF. Here the CDR3 DNA reads TGTGCCAGCAGTTTACGGACAGGGCACACCTATGGCTACACCTTC.

The gene calls are TRBV9 and TRBJ2-5; D possibly corresponds to TRBD2 (5 bases). V shed 4 bases and J shed 2 bases, with 18 bases lying between them. CDR3 size: 16 residues. The germline V gene has CDR1 SGDLS and CDR2 YYNGEE. CDR3 DNA sequence: TGTGCCAGCAGCCCCCTCCGGCGGGCCGGACAAGAGACCCAGTACTTC. It specifies CASSPLRRAGQETQYF.

The chain has TRBV4-1 and TRBJ1-2; 7 bases are shared with TRBD1. There are 15 residues in the CDR3. The germline V gene encodes CDR1 MGHRA and CDR2 YSYEKL. With 1 base clipped from V and 4 bases from J, the junction kept 6 bases outside the gene matches. Here the CDR3 reads CASSQGQGITYGYTF. CDR3 nucleotide sequence: TGCGCCAGCAGCCAAGGACAGGGTATAACCTATGGCTACACCTTC.

This chain joins TRBV30 and TRBJ1-2; D is perhaps TRBD1 (5 bases). The CDR3 is 11 amino acids. Looked up from germline, CDR1 is GTSNPN and CDR2 is SVGIG (reference sequence). V gave up 2 bases and J gave up 7 bases, with 8 bases separating them. DNA of the CDR3: TGTGCCTGGAGTCCTAGGGGTGGCTACACCTTC. It is translated as CAWSPRGGYTF.

CDR3 protein: CASSSGIRDNSPLHF. CDR3 bases: TGTGCCAGCAGCTCCGGCATCAGGGATAATTCACCCCTCCACTTT. The chain employs TRBV11-1 and TRBJ1-6, with a tentative D call TRBD1 (5 bases). The CDR3 length is 15 residues. The germline V gene encodes CDR1 SGHAT and CDR2 FQDESV (reference sequence). V dropped 4 bases and J dropped 5 bases, with 12 bases sitting between them.

This CDR3 reads CASSSPGSRQAFF. CDR3 coding DNA: TGTGCCAGCAGTTCCCCCGGGAGTCGACAAGCTTTCTTT. The chain is built from TRBV27 and TRBJ1-1; D ambiguous. CDR1 is MNHEY and CDR2 is SMNVEV in the germline V gene (reference sequence). Trimming pared 4 bases from V and 9 bases from J, leaving 15 bases between. The CDR3 has 13 amino acids.

This chain connects TRBV7-8 to TRBJ1-1; weak D call: TRBD1 (5 bases). Trimming removed 1 base at V and 7 bases at J, with 10 bases between. Germline V gene sequence: CDR1 SGHVS, CDR2 FQNEAQ. This CDR3 has 13 amino acids. This CDR3 is CASSLEGLIEAFF. Here the CDR3 DNA reads TGTGCCAGCAGCTTAGAGGGACTCATTGAAGCTTTCTTT.

The chain has TRBV7-2 and TRBJ2-7; a weak D match, TRBD1 (6 bases). Germline V gene lookup returns CDR1 SGHTA and CDR2 FQGNSA. CDR3 length: 12 amino acids. V lost 3 bases to trimming and J lost 4 bases, with 7 bases between them. CDR3 DNA sequence: TGTGCCAGCAGCTTCAGGGGTTACGAGCAGTACTTC. Protein sequence: CASSFRGYEQYF.

The chain uses TRBV4-1 and TRBJ2-2; TRBD2 is a possible D gene (6 bases). The germline V gene encodes CDR1 MGHRA and CDR2 YSYEKL. This CDR3 has 18 amino acids. Trimming took off 0 bases at V and 6 bases at J, with 20 bases between the two ends. Written as DNA, the CDR3 is TGCGCCAGCAGCCAAGAGGAGGGAAGGGGCTTAGGCGCCGGGGAGCTGTTTTTT. Its protein product is CASSQEEGRGLGAGELFF.

The chain uses TRBV6-2 or TRBV6-3 and TRBJ2-2; 8 bases are shared with TRBD2. V dropped 6 bases and J dropped 1; count of bases not matched to a gene: 1. Germline values: CDR1 MNHEY, CDR2 SVGEGT. The CDR3 consists of 14 residues. CDR3: CASSRGGNTGELFF. CDR3 nucleotides: TGTGCCAGCAGCCGGGGGGGGAACACCGGGGAGCTGTTTTTT.

CDR3 DNA: TGTGCCAGCAGCCCTTTCGGGGGGGGGACCTACGAGCAGTACTTC. Protein sequence: CASSPFGGGTYEQYF. The chain joins TRBV7-2 to TRBJ2-7; 8 nucleotides agree with TRBD2. Looked up from germline, CDR1 is SGHTA and CDR2 is FQGNSA. The ends lost 5 bases at V and 2 bases at J; junction bases unmatched: 8. The CDR3 is 15 residues long.

The V call is TRBV21-1, the J call TRBJ1-1. TRBV21-1 is reported as a pseudogene. The CDR3 is 12 amino acids. The DNA of the CDR3 is TGTGTCAAGGCGGGCAGTCGCACTGAAGCTTTCTTT. This encodes CVKAGSRTEAFF.

The genes are TRBV6-5 and TRBJ2-3; 11 bases are a match to TRBD2. The germline gives CDR1 MNHEY, CDR2 SVGAGI. V was clipped by 6 bases and J by 12 bases; unmatched bases: 5. The CDR3 runs 12 residues. CDR3 region: CASSRSGGAQYF. The CDR3 region has the DNA TGTGCCAGCAGCCGTAGCGGGGGGGCTCAGTATTTT.

The V and J genes are TRBV6-6 and TRBJ2-3; D is possibly TRBD2 (5 bases). Trimming cost V 9 bases and J 2 bases, with 12 bases left between them. The CDR3 covers 13 residues. Germline V gene lookup returns CDR1 MNHNY and CDR2 SVGAGI (reference sequence). CDR3 nucleotide sequence: TGTGCCAGTAGCGCGAGGGCCACAGATACGCAGTATTTT. This sequence encodes CASSARATDTQYF.

The rearrangement uses TRBV13 and TRBJ2-7; 8 bases are shared with TRBD2. CDR1 PRHDT and CDR2 FYEKMQ come from the germline V gene (reference sequence). CDR3 size: 16 residues. Unmatched junction bases numbered 15, after V lost 5 bases and J lost 6 bases. The CDR3 loop reads CASSPEGTREVREQYF. The CDR3 bases are TGTGCCAGCAGCCCGGAGGGGACTAGGGAGGTGCGCGAGCAGTACTTC.

V and J are TRBV19 and TRBJ1-4; D gene uncertain. V was clipped by 6 bases and J by 3 bases, with 20 bases between them. Germline assignment: CDR1 LNHDA and CDR2 SQIVND (reference sequence). This CDR3 region has 17 residues. The CDR3: CASRNPGPGRANEKLFF. Here the CDR3 DNA reads TGTGCCAGTAGAAACCCTGGCCCCGGGAGGGCTAATGAAAAACTGTTTTTT.

V is TRBV7-9 and J is TRBJ2-7, with D tentatively TRBD2 (6 bases). V shed 5 bases and J shed 5 bases, with 19 bases lying between them. The CDR3 is made up of 15 amino acids. Germline CDR1 and CDR2: SEHNR and FQNEAQ (reference sequence). The CDR3 nucleotides are TGTGCCAGCAGCCCCAGGTGGAGGGGCGGGCACGAGCAGTACTTC. Residues: CASSPRWRGGHEQYF.

This clone was seen once. The gene calls are TRBV2 and TRBJ2-7; the D is unclear. From germline, CDR1 is SNHLY and CDR2 FYNNEI. The V gene lost 4 bases and the J gene lost 7 bases, with 20 bases spanning the gap. The CDR3 extends over 15 amino acids. The CDR3 nucleotides read TGTGCCAGCAGTGCCGGCACAGTTGCCCCTGGGGAGCAGTACTTC. Translating it yields CASSAGTVAPGEQYF.

The gene calls are TRBV6-4 and TRBJ1-2; no definite D call. CDR3 length: 12 amino acids. V was shortened by 2 bases and J by 8 bases, with 9 bases between the two germline ends. Germline loops: CDR1 MRHNA, CDR2 SNTAGT. The CDR3 loop reads CASSDRVYGYTF. The CDR3, as DNA: TGTGCCAGCAGTGACCGGGTGTACGGCTACACCTTC.

V usage is TRBV15 and J usage is TRBJ2-5, with 11 bases fitting TRBD1. This CDR3 contains 14 residues. After removal of 3 bases from V and 5 bases from J, the junction contained 2 bases not matched to a gene. Germline CDR1 reads LNHNV; CDR2 reads YYDKDF (reference sequence). As DNA, the CDR3 is TGTGCCACCAGCAGGGACAGGGGGCTGGAGACCCAGTACTTC. It codes for CATSRDRGLETQYF.

This chain links TRBV15 with TRBJ2-4; maybe TRBD1 (5 bases). This CDR3 region has 14 residues. CDR1 is LNHNV and CDR2 is YYDKDF in the germline V gene (reference sequence). V lost 0 bases to trimming and J lost 6 bases, with 9 bases between them. CDR3 sequence (DNA): TGTGCCACCAGCAGAGATCGGCAGGGAAACATTCAGTACTTC. Residues: CATSRDRQGNIQYF.